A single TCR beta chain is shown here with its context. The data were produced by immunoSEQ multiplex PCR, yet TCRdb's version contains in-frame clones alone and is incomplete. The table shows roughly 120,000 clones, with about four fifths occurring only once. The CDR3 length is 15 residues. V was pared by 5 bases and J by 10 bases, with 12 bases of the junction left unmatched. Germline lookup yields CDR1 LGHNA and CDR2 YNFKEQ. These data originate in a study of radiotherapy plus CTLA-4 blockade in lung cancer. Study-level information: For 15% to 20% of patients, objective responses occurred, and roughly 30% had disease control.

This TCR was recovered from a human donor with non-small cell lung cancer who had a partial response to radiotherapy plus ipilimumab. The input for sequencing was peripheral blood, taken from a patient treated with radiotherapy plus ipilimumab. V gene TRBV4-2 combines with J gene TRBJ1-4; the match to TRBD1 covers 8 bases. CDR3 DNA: TGTGCCAGCAGCTTGGGGGTCCAGGGGGCGAGAAAACTGTTTTTT. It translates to CASSLGVQGARKLFF.